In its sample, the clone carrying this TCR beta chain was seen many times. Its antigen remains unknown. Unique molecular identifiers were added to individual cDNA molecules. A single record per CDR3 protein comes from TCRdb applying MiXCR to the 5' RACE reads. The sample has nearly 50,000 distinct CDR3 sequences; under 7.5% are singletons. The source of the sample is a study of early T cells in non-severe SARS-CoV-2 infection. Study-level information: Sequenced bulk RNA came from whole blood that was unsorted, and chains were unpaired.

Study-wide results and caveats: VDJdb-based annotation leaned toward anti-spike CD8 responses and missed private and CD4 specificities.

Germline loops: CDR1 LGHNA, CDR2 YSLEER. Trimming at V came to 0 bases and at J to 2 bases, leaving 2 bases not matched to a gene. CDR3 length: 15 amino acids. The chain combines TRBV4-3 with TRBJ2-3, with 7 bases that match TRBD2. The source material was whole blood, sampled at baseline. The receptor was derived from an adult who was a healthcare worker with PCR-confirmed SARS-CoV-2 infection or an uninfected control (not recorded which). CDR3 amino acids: CASSQEGLPTDTQYF. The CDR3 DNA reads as TGCGCCAGCAGCCAAGAGGGACTACCCACAGATACGCAGTATTTT.